This T cell receptor (beta chain) was documented in a study of blood T cell repertoires in COVID-19. Across the whole study: Nucleic acid was either cDNA or gDNA, and it came from T cells, B-cell-depleted T cells, or PBMCs.

Repertoires were generated with immunoSEQ multiplex PCR, while TCRdb's copy carries only in-frame clones and drops some. The data hold over 50,000 clones, with about 89% observed a single time. The table lists this clone with a few counts. The CDR3 contains 15 residues. The V end was cut by 0 bases, the J end by 6 bases, with 12 bases between. The germline gives CDR1 ENHRY, CDR2 SYGVKD. Sequenced input: peripheral blood. The receptor was isolated from a man aged 55 to 70 with acute or convalescent COVID-19. This chain links TRBV10-3 with TRBJ1-5; D perhaps matches TRBD1 (6 bases). CDR3 nucleotide sequence: TGTGCCATCAGTGAGTCGGGGGCTGTAGGTCAGCCCCAGCATTTT. Translation gives CAISESGAVGQPQHF.